These 32 T cell receptor beta chains were sequenced from one sample in a study of T cell clonality in common variable immunodeficiency. The table came from immunoSEQ multiplex PCR; TCRdb's copy has only in-frame clones and leaves some out. Singletons are absent from the sample, which has approximately 64,000 clones. The sample taken for sequencing was peripheral blood mononuclear cells. The receptors shown here come from a person aged 18 to 70 in good health.

This clone was detected ten times or more. The CDR3 goes on 3 residues after the read ends, and that part is filled in from the germline J gene. The genes are TRBV30 and TRBJ1-6, with TRBD1 identical over 11 bases. V was pared by 5 bases and J by 9 bases, with 3 bases of the junction left unmatched. The CDR3 totals 13 residues. Germline V lookup: CDR1 GTSNPN, CDR2 SVGIG (reference sequence). CDR3 DNA (partial): TGTGCCTGGGCCGGGACAGGGGGTTCACCC. Protein: CAWAGTGGSP. The whole CDR3 reads CAWAGTGGSPLHF.

At least ten counts were recorded for this clone. The read finishes 3 residues shy of the CDR3 end, and the germline J gene is used to complete it. J is TRBJ2-1 and V is TRBV7-9; D remains unclear. CDR1 and CDR2 (germline): SEHNR, FQNEAQ (reference sequence). CDR3 length equals 15 residues. V dropped 4 bases and J dropped 0 bases, with 10 bases sitting between them. The part of the CDR3 DNA that was read is TGTGCCAGCAGCTCGAGCCCGGTCTCCTACAATGAG. This encodes CASSSSPVSYNE. The complete CDR3 sequence is CASSSSPVSYNEQFF.

This clone appeared many times. Partial CDR3 DNA: TGCGCCAGCAGCATATGGACGGGGATGGACACTGAA. Residues: CASSIWTGMDTE. The complete CDR3 sequence is CASSIWTGMDTEAFF. The V and J genes are TRBV5-1 and TRBJ1-1, with D unresolved. The CDR3 end lies 3 residues beyond the end of the read and is filled in from the germline J gene. This CDR3 is 15 amino acids long. CDR1 and CDR2 (germline): SGHRS, YFSETQ. The V end was cut by 4 bases, the J end by 3 bases, with 16 bases between.

A word on this clone: The junction departs from germline at one end; a sequencing error may be responsible. The read terminates 3 residues ahead of where the CDR3 ends, so the germline J gene completes it. The chain carries TRBV20-1 and TRBJ1-1, with a weak D call TRBD1 (5 bases). The length of the CDR3 is 12 residues. Germline CDR1 reads DFQATT; CDR2 reads SNEGSKA (reference sequence). CDR3 sequence: CSAGGINTGAFF. The DNA read from the CDR3 is TGCAGTGCTGGGGGGATCAACACTGGA.

This clone has ten or more counts. The sequenced CDR3 bases are TGTGCCAGCAGTGATGCAGGTGATCAGCCC. Translated: CASSDAGDQP. The full CDR3 protein reads CASSDAGDQPQHF. This chain links TRBV6-1 with TRBJ1-5; D is ambiguous. Coverage ceases 3 residues before the CDR3 finishes, and the germline J gene fills in the end. CDR1 is MNHNS and CDR2 is SASEGT in the germline V gene. V was cut by 3 bases and J by 5 bases, with 8 bases left in between. The CDR3 totals 13 residues.

At least ten counts were recorded for this clone. The sequenced part of the CDR3 DNA is TGTGCCAGTAGTATAGTTCGACAAGGCTCCTACGAG. The encoded protein is CASSIVRQGSYE. From start to end, the CDR3 is CASSIVRQGSYEQYF. The J gene is TRBJ2-7, the V gene TRBV19; no clear D gene. The CDR3 goes on 3 residues after the read ends, and that part is filled in from the germline J gene. The CDR3 is 15 residues long. CDR1 and CDR2 from the germline V gene are LNHDA and SQIVND (reference sequence). Trimming stripped 1 base from V and 0 bases from J, with 10 bases between. Full variable domain (missing parts from reference TRBV19 and TRBJ2-7): DGGITQSPKYLFRKEGQNVTLSCEQNLNHDAMYWYRQDPGQGLRLIYYSQIVNDFQKGDIAEGYSVSREKKESFPLTVTSAQKNPTAFYLCASSIVRQGSYEQYFGPGTRLTVT.

There are many counts of this clone. The missing CDR3 end, 3 residues past where the read stops, is filled in from the germline J gene. The rearrangement joins TRBV13 to TRBJ1-1, with 8 bases matching TRBD1. The germline gives CDR1 PRHDT, CDR2 FYEKMQ (reference sequence). The CDR3 has 13 residues. The V and J ends lost 5 bases and 4 bases, in that order; junction bases with no gene match: 3. CDR3 DNA (partial): TGTGCCAGCAGCCGGACAGGGATCACTGAA. It is translated as CASSRTGITE. The whole CDR3 protein is CASSRTGITEAFF. The whole variable domain, remainder taken from reference TRBV13 and TRBJ1-1, is AAGVIQSPRHLIKEKRETATLKCYPIPRHDTVYWYQQGPGQDPQFLISFYEKMQSDKGSIPDRFSAQQFSDYHSELNMSSLELGDSALYFCASSRTGITEAFFGQGTRLTVV.

This clone was seen many times. The CDR3 end is not reached by the read, which stops 3 residues before it; the germline J gene fills it in. The chain joins TRBV20-1 to TRBJ2-1, with D tentatively TRBD1 (6 bases). The germline V gene has CDR1 DFQATT and CDR2 SNEGSKA (reference sequence). V was shortened by 3 bases and J by 3 bases, with 12 bases between the two germline ends. This CDR3 comprises 14 residues. Here the CDR3 reads CSASRGWNYNEQFF. The CDR3 bases that were read are TGCAGTGCTAGCAGGGGCTGGAACTACAATGAG.

There are many counts of this clone. The CDR3 end is not reached by the read, which stops 3 residues before it; the germline J gene fills it in. The rearrangement links TRBV5-1 to TRBJ2-7; possible D gene TRBD1, 7 bases. From germline, CDR1 is SGHRS and CDR2 YFSETQ. CDR3 length equals 15 residues. V dropped 0 bases and J dropped 1 base, with 11 bases sitting between them. The covered CDR3 bases are TGCGCCAGCAGCTTGGCGCCAGGGGGGTCCTACGAG. Translated, it gives CASSLAPGGSYE. The entire CDR3 is CASSLAPGGSYEQYF. The full variable domain, rest sourced from reference TRBV5-1 and TRBJ2-7, is KAGVTQTPRYLIKTRGQQVTLSCSPISGHRSVSWYQQTPGQGLQFLFEYFSETQRNKGNFPGRFSGRQFSNSRSEMNVSTLELGDSALYLCASSLAPGGSYEQYFGPGTRLTVT.

This clone was recorded at least ten times. The DNA ends 3 residues before the CDR3 does, and the rest of the CDR3 is filled in from the germline J gene. The chain has TRBV28 and TRBJ2-7; a weak D match, TRBD1 (6 bases). The CDR3 is 16 amino acids. The V gene lost 4 bases and the J gene lost 2 bases, with 18 bases spanning the gap. CDR1 is MDHEN and CDR2 is SYDVKM in the germline V gene. This CDR3 reads CASSSLQGYPPYEQYF. The sequenced part of the CDR3 DNA is TGTGCCAGCAGTTCTCTCCAGGGGTATCCCCCCTACGAG. Together with reference TRBV28 and TRBJ2-7, the CDR3 gives the full variable domain: DVKVTQSSRYLVKRTGEKVFLECVQDMDHENMFWYRQDPGLGLRLIYFSYDVKMKEKGDIPEGYSVSREKKERFSLILESASTNQTSMYLCASSSLQGYPPYEQYFGPGTRLTVT.

This clone was observed many times. The CDR3 end is not reached by the read, which stops 3 residues before it; the germline J gene fills it in. The rearrangement uses TRBV28 and TRBJ2-7, with D unresolved. The CDR3 is 14 amino acids. Germline lookup yields CDR1 MDHEN and CDR2 SYDVKM. V was pared by 7 bases and J by 3 bases, with 16 bases between. The CDR3 here is CASTPFGALYEQYF. CDR3 DNA (partial): TGTGCCAGCACCCCCTTCGGAGCGCTCTACGAG.

This clone was recorded many times. The CDR3 end falls 3 residues outside the read, so it is completed with the germline J gene. This sequence joins TRBV13 and TRBJ1-1; 10 bases are shared with TRBD1. The CDR3 sequence is 14 residues long. V was clipped by 6 bases and J by 5 bases; unmatched bases: 6. Germline CDR1 reads PRHDT; CDR2 reads FYEKMQ (reference sequence). Incomplete CDR3 DNA: TGTGCCAGCAGGTTTAGGACAGGGGGTACTGAA. Encoded protein: CASRFRTGGTE. The whole CDR3 sequence reads CASRFRTGGTEAFF.

This clone has a count of ten or more. With the read ending 3 residues before the CDR3 end, the germline J gene is used to fill in that end. This chain links TRBV5-6 with TRBJ2-3, with 8 nucleotides matching TRBD2. The V segment lost 6 bases and the J segment 6 bases; nucleotides outside the gene matches: 9. Per germline, CDR1 SGHDT and CDR2 YYEEEE. This CDR3 is 14 amino acids long. The CDR3: CASTRAGGKDTQYF. The sequenced part of the CDR3 DNA is TGTGCCAGCACTCGGGCGGGGGGCAAGGATACG.

Many counts were recorded for this clone. The read terminates 3 residues before the CDR3 end, so the remaining end is supplied by the germline J gene. This sequence joins TRBV11-2 and TRBJ2-5; D is unclear. The germline V gene encodes CDR1 SGHAT and CDR2 FQNNGV. V was shortened by 3 bases and J by 0 bases, with 8 bases between the two germline ends. The CDR3 sequence is 14 residues long. CDR3 amino acids: CASSLYSYQETQYF. The part of the CDR3 DNA that was read is TGTGCCAGCAGCTTGTACAGCTACCAAGAGACC.

A remark on this clone: The read ends 3 residues before the CDR3 terminus; that terminus is restored from the germline J gene. The V gene is TRBV13, the J gene TRBJ2-7; 15 bases match TRBD2. Germline V CDR1 and CDR2: PRHDT, FYEKMQ (reference sequence). The CDR3 is made up of 17 amino acids. V was pared by 5 bases and J by 6 bases, with 11 bases of the junction left unmatched. CDR3 residues: CASSIWTSGRAPSEQYF. CDR3 DNA, as far as it was read: TGTGCCAGCAGCATCTGGACTAGCGGGAGGGCTCCTTCCGAG.

The sample holds many counts of this clone. Read data end 3 residues before the CDR3 end; the end is taken from the germline J gene. V is TRBV5-4 and J is TRBJ1-3; weak D call: TRBD1 (6 bases). CDR3 length equals 16 residues. CDR1 SGHNT and CDR2 YYREEE come from the germline V gene (reference sequence). V was pared by 2 bases and J by 0 bases, with 12 bases between. The sequenced CDR3 bases are TGTGCCAGCAGCTTAGGACAGATTAACTCTGGAAACACC. Its protein is CASSLGQINSGNT. The whole CDR3 region reads CASSLGQINSGNTIYF. Drawing the rest from reference TRBV5-4 and TRBJ1-3, the complete variable domain is ETGVTQSPTHLIKTRGQQVTLRCSSQSGHNTVSWYQQALGQGPQFIFQYYREEENGRGNFPPRFSGLQFPNYSSELNVNALELDDSALYLCASSLGQINSGNTIYFGEGSWLTVV.

This clone was seen repeatedly, ten times or more. The CDR3 end is not reached by the read, which stops 3 residues before it; the germline J gene fills it in. J is TRBJ2-4 and V is TRBV5-6; D remains ambiguous. The CDR3 totals 9 residues. Germline V gene lookup returns CDR1 SGHDT and CDR2 YYEEEE. The DNA read from the CDR3 is TGTGCCAGCAGCCCTAAT. Translating gives CASSPN. The whole CDR3 region reads CASSPNQYF.

This clone was picked up many times. Sequencing ends 3 residues short of the CDR3 end; the germline J gene provides the rest. The chain couples TRBV28 to TRBJ2-1; D is undetermined. Per germline, CDR1 MDHEN and CDR2 SYDVKM. V lost 10 bases and J lost 4, with 14 bases in between. The CDR3 contains 13 residues. CDR3 residues: CATQKQRYNEQFF. The CDR3 bases that were read are TGTGCCACCCAGAAACAGAGGTACAATGAG.

This clone was counted many times. The CDR3 goes on 3 residues after the read ends, and that part is filled in from the germline J gene. The chain links TRBV19 to TRBJ1-2; possible D gene TRBD1, 5 bases. The CDR3 sequence is 16 residues long. Germline CDR1 and CDR2: LNHDA and SQIVND (reference sequence). Trimming took off 0 bases at V and 6 bases at J, with 17 bases between the two ends. CDR3 in amino acids: CASSIDRGRAMNGYTF. The CDR3 bases that were read are TGTGCCAGTAGTATAGATCGAGGCAGGGCGATGAATGGC. The full variable domain, rest sourced from reference TRBV19 and TRBJ1-2, is DGGITQSPKYLFRKEGQNVTLSCEQNLNHDAMYWYRQDPGQGLRLIYYSQIVNDFQKGDIAEGYSVSREKKESFPLTVTSAQKNPTAFYLCASSIDRGRAMNGYTFGSGTRLTVV.

This clone was recorded many times. The read is 3 residues too short to cover the CDR3 end, so that end is filled in from the germline J gene. The chain employs TRBV18 and TRBJ2-3; D not certain. V was clipped by 3 bases and J by 2 bases, with 3 bases between them. The CDR3 contains 12 residues. Germline assignment: CDR1 KGHSH and CDR2 LQKENI. The part of the CDR3 DNA that was read is TGTGCCAGCTCACCCAACACAGATACG. Its translation: CASSPNTDT. The entire CDR3 sequence reads CASSPNTDTQYF.

With respect to this clone: Read data end 3 residues before the CDR3 end; the end is taken from the germline J gene. This chain links TRBV7-9 with TRBJ2-1, with 14 bases that match TRBD2. Germline-derived CDR1 and CDR2 are SEHNR and FQNEAQ (reference sequence). The CDR3 sequence is 15 residues long. J gave up 9 bases and V 5 bases, and 6 bases lay outside the gene matches. The chain's CDR3 is CASSLTSGGATEQFF. The sequenced part of the CDR3 DNA is TGTGCCAGCAGCCTGACTAGCGGGGGGGCCACTGAG.

This clone was recorded many times. The read ends 3 residues early relative to the CDR3; the germline J gene fills the gap. The chain carries TRBV6-2 or TRBV6-3 and TRBJ2-3; 7 bases fit TRBD1. The ends lost 7 bases at V and 2 bases at J; junction bases unmatched: 6. Per the germline V gene, CDR1 is MNHEY and CDR2 is SVGEGT. The CDR3 runs 14 residues. CDR3: CASNPDRNTDTQYF. The CDR3 DNA, read in part, is TGTGCCAGCAACCCGGACAGGAACACAGATACG.

This clone was recorded at least ten times. The read terminates 3 residues before the CDR3 end, so the remaining end is supplied by the germline J gene. J is TRBJ1-1 and V is TRBV7-9; no definite D call. Germline CDR1 and CDR2: SEHNR and FQNEAQ (reference sequence). V lost 2 bases, J lost 0 bases, and 10 bases lay in between. The CDR3 contains 15 residues. CDR3 DNA (partial): TGTGCCAGCAGCTTACTAACAGCCTTGAACACTGAA. The encoded protein is CASSLLTALNTE. The whole CDR3 region reads CASSLLTALNTEAFF. The full variable domain, completed using reference TRBV7-9 and TRBJ1-1, is DTGVSQNPRHKITKRGQNVTFRCDPISEHNRLYWYRQTLGQGPEFLTYFQNEAQLEKSRLLSDRFSAERPKGSFSTLEIQRTEQGDSAMYLCASSLLTALNTEAFFGQGTRLTVV.

This clone was found many times. The read finishes 3 residues shy of the CDR3 end, and the germline J gene is used to complete it. This sequence joins TRBV6-1 and TRBJ1-5, with D perhaps TRBD1 (6 bases). Per the germline V gene, CDR1 is MNHNS and CDR2 is SASEGT. The CDR3 contains 15 residues. V shed 0 bases and J shed 6 bases, with 12 bases lying between them. The sequenced part of the CDR3 DNA is TGTGCCAGCAGTGAAGCGGAGACAGGTTCTCAGCCC. Encoded protein: CASSEAETGSQP. The CDR3 in full is CASSEAETGSQPQHF.

Ten or more counts support this clone. This CDR3 is CASSRGADTEAFF. The CDR3 DNA, read in part, is TGCGCCAGCAGCAGGGGCGCGGACACTGAA. J is TRBJ1-1 and V is TRBV5-1; D is perhaps TRBD1 (5 bases). The sequenced fragment ends 3 residues before the CDR3 boundary, so the rest is inferred from the germline J gene. Germline CDR1 is SGHRS and CDR2 is YFSETQ. V gave up 4 bases and J gave up 3 bases, with 10 bases separating them. The CDR3 spans 13 residues.

This clone has ten or more counts. CDR3 sequence reads: CATSPGTAYGELFF. Incomplete CDR3 DNA: TGCGCCACCTCACCCGGGACAGCTTACGGGGAG. The rearrangement joins TRBV5-1 to TRBJ2-2; TRBD1 aligns across 7 bases. Coverage ceases 3 residues before the CDR3 finishes, and the germline J gene fills in the end. After removal of 9 bases from V and 7 bases from J, the junction contained 12 bases not matched to a gene. The CDR3 consists of 14 residues. Germline values: CDR1 SGHRS, CDR2 YFSETQ.

This clone was seen ten or more times. The CDR3 end lies 3 residues beyond the end of the read and is filled in from the germline J gene. The chain combines TRBV7-8 with TRBJ2-7; TRBD1 aligns across 11 bases. Trimming took 3 bases from V and 2 from J; bases not matched to a gene: 3. CDR3 length: 15 residues. Germline V gene lookup returns CDR1 SGHVS and CDR2 FQNEAQ. Here the CDR3 reads CASSFPGQGAYEQYF. The sequenced CDR3 bases are TGTGCCAGCAGCTTTCCGGGACAGGGGGCCTACGAG.

At least ten counts were recorded for this clone. The CDR3 is cut off 3 residues early in the read; its end comes from the germline J gene. The chain carries TRBV30 and TRBJ2-7; 7 bases are shared with TRBD1. The germline V gene has CDR1 GTSNPN and CDR2 SVGIG (reference sequence). The CDR3 is made up of 20 amino acids. The V segment lost 2 bases and the J segment 1 base; nucleotides outside the gene matches: 23. CDR3 in amino acids: CAWSPPEGRQGVIRSYEQYF. The CDR3 bases that were read are TGTGCCTGGAGTCCTCCTGAGGGAAGACAGGGTGTAATTCGATCCTACGAG. The variable domain in full, with the rest retrieved from reference TRBV30 and TRBJ2-7, is SQTIHQWPATLVQPVGSPLSLECTVEGTSNPNLYWYRQAAGRGLQLLFYSVGIGQISSEVPQNLSASRPQDRQFILSSKKLLLSDSGFYLCAWSPPEGRQGVIRSYEQYFGPGTRLTVT.

The sample holds many counts of this clone. With the read ending 3 residues before the CDR3 end, the germline J gene is used to fill in that end. This chain joins TRBV28 and TRBJ2-7; 11 bases fit TRBD2. The CDR3 has 16 residues. Trimming at V came to 4 bases and at J to 1 base, leaving 6 bases not matched to a gene. Germline V lookup: CDR1 MDHEN, CDR2 SYDVKM. CDR3 bases read: TGTGCCAGCAGTTCTTCCGGGACTAGCGGTTCCTACGAG. Translated, it gives CASSSSGTSGSYE. The entire CDR3 sequence reads CASSSSGTSGSYEQYF.

This clone was detected ten times or more. The CDR3 end lies 3 residues beyond the end of the read and is filled in from the germline J gene. The V gene is TRBV5-4, the J gene TRBJ1-2; D is ambiguous. Looked up from germline, CDR1 is SGHNT and CDR2 is YYREEE (reference sequence). The CDR3 spans 15 residues. Deletions cut 1 base from V and 2 bases from J, with 12 bases between. CDR3: CASSLSSTVNYGYTF. The CDR3 bases that were read are TGTGCCAGCAGCTTGAGTAGTACAGTCAACTATGGC.

This clone was seen ten or more times. The read is 3 residues too short to cover the CDR3 end, so that end is filled in from the germline J gene. The V and J genes are TRBV12-3 or TRBV12-4 and TRBJ2-1; D call uncertain. Deletions cut 7 bases from V and 0 bases from J, with 10 bases between. The CDR3 is 14 amino acids. CDR3 DNA (partial): TGTGCCAGCACCGCAACCAGCTCCTACAATGAG. Amino acids: CASTATSSYNE. The full CDR3 is CASTATSSYNEQFF.

This clone was recorded many times. With the read ending 3 residues before the CDR3 end, the germline J gene is used to fill in that end. The chain recombines TRBV5-1 with TRBJ1-6; D perhaps matches TRBD1 (6 bases). Trimming left V 3 bases short and J 7 bases short, with 8 bases between. The CDR3 consists of 13 residues. CDR1 and CDR2 from the germline V gene are SGHRS and YFSETQ. CDR3 DNA, as far as it was read: TGCGCCAGCAGCTCAGGGGACAATTCACCC. Its translation: CASSSGDNSP. The CDR3 as a whole reads CASSSGDNSPLHF.